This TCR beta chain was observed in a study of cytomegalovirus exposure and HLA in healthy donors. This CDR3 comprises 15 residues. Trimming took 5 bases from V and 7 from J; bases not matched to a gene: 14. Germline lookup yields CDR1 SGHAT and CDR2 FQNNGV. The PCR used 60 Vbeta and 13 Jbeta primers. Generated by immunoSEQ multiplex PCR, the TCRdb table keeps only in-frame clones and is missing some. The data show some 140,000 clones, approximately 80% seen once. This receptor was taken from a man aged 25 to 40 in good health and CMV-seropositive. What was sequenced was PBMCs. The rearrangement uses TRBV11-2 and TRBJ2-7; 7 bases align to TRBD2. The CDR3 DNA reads TGTGCCAGCAGCCCCGATTGGGGGAGGGCGGGGGAGCAGTACTTC. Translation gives CASSPDWGRAGEQYF.